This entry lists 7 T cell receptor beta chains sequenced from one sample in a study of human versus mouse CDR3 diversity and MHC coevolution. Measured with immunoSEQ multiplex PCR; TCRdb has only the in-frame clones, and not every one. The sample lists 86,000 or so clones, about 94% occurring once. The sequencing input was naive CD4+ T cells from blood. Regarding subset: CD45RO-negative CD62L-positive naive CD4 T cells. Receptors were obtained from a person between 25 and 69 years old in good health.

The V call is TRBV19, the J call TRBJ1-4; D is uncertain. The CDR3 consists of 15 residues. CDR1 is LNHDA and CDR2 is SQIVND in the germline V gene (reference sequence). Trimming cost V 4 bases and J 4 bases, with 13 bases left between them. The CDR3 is CASSNAWASNEKLFF. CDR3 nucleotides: TGTGCCAGTAGTAACGCTTGGGCCAGTAATGAAAAACTGTTTTTT. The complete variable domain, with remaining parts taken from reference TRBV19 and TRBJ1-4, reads DGGITQSPKYLFRKEGQNVTLSCEQNLNHDAMYWYRQDPGQGLRLIYYSQIVNDFQKGDIAEGYSVSREKKESFPLTVTSAQKNPTAFYLCASSNAWASNEKLFFGSGTQLSVL.

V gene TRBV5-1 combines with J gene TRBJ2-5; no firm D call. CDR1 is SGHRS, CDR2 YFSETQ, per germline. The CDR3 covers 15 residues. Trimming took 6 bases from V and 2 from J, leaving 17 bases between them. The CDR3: CASTLSPGRQETQYF. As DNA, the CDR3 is TGCGCCAGCACTCTTAGCCCGGGTAGACAAGAGACCCAGTACTTC. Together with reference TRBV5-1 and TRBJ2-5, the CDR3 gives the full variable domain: KAGVTQTPRYLIKTRGQQVTLSCSPISGHRSVSWYQQTPGQGLQFLFEYFSETQRNKGNFPGRFSGRQFSNSRSEMNVSTLELGDSALYLCASTLSPGRQETQYFGPGTRLLVL.

CDR3 in DNA: TGTGCCAGCAGTTACGAGGGACAGCGCAACACTGAAGCTTTCTTT. It codes for CASSYEGQRNTEAFF. The chain carries TRBV6-5 and TRBJ1-1; 7 nucleotides align to TRBD1. V lost 2 bases to trimming and J lost 2 bases; unmatched junction nucleotides: 5. The CDR3 runs to 15 residues. Germline V CDR1 and CDR2: MNHEY, SVGAGI.

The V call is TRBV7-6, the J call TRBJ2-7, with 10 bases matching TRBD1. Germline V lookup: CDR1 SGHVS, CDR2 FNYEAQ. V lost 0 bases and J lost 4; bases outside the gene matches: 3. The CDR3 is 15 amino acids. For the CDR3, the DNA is TGTGCCAGCAGCTTAGCGGGGACAGGGGTTTACGAGCAGTACTTC. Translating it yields CASSLAGTGVYEQYF.

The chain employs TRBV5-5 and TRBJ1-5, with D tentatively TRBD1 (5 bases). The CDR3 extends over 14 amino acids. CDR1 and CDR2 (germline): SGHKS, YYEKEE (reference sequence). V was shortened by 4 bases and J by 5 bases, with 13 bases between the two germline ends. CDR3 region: CASSRAGGDQPQHF. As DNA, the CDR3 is TGTGCCAGCAGCAGAGCGGGAGGGGATCAGCCCCAGCATTTT. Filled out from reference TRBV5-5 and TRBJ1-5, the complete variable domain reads DAGVTQSPTHLIKTRGQQVTLRCSPISGHKSVSWYQQVLGQGPQFIFQYYEKEERGRGNFPDRFSARQFPNYSSELNVNALLLGDSALYLCASSRAGGDQPQHFGDGTRLSIL.

CDR3 in DNA: TGTGCCAGCAGGAGACAGGGGGTGACAGATACGCAGTATTTT. It yields the protein CASRRQGVTDTQYF. The chain couples TRBV6-5 to TRBJ2-3; TRBD1 agrees at 9 bases. The V and J ends lost 6 bases and 3 bases, in that order; junction bases with no gene match: 4. Germline assignment: CDR1 MNHEY and CDR2 SVGAGI. The CDR3 is made up of 14 amino acids.

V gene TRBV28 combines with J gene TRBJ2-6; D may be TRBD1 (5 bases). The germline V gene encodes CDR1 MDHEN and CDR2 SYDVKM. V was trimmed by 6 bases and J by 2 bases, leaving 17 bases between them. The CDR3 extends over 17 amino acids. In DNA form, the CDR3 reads TGTGCCAGCAGGCAGCAGGGTGGGCTTACTGGGGCCAACGTCCTGACTTTC. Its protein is CASRQQGGLTGANVLTF.